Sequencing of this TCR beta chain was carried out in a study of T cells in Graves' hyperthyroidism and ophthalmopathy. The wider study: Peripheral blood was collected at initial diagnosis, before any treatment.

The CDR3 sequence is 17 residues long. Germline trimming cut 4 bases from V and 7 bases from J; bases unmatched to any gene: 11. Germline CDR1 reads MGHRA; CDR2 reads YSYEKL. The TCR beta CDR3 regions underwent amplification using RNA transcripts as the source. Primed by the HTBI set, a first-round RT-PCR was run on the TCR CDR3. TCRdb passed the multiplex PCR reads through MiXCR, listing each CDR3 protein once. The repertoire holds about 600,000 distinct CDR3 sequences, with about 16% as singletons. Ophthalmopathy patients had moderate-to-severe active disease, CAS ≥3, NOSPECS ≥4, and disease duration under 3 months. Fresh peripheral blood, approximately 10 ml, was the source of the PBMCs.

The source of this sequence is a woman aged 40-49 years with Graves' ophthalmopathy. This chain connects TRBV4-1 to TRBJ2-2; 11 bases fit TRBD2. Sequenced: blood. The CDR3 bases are TGCGCCAGCAGCCCCCTAGGACTAGCGGGCAGGGACGGGGAGCTGTTTTTT. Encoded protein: CASSPLGLAGRDGELFF.